The source of this T cell receptor beta chain is a study of shared clonotypes between healthy human individuals. The wider study: The plates for each donor numbered three CD4 naive, three CD4 memory, two CD8 naive and one CD8 memory. Overall study findings and caveats: Specimens sampled were limited to blood, with tissue repertoires likely differing. At large depth, rarefaction still showed sorted-subset sequencing to be incomplete.

The germline V and J ends were trimmed by 3 bases and 6 bases, with 18 bases remaining between them. CDR1 and CDR2 from the germline V gene are SQVTM and ANQGSEA. This CDR3 is built from 14 residues. In regard to this clone: Its cognate antigen is unknown.

Several immunoSEQ plates received, in even portions, the genomic DNA of each subset. Sequencing was performed with immunoSEQ multiplex PCR; in TCRdb, only in-frame clones are kept and a portion is missing. Of roughly 550,000 clones in the sample, around 95% were seen once. CD45RO-negative cells were positively selected for CCR7, leaving out terminally differentiated effector memory CD45RA+ cells. Sequencing input: naive CD8+ T cells sorted from blood. This TCR came from a young woman in good health. The rearrangement uses TRBV29-1 and TRBJ2-7; D might be TRBD1 or TRBD2, each matching 5 bases. The CDR3 protein is CSVDEGWGSSEQYF. DNA of the CDR3: TGCAGCGTTGATGAGGGGTGGGGGTCTTCCGAGCAGTACTTC.